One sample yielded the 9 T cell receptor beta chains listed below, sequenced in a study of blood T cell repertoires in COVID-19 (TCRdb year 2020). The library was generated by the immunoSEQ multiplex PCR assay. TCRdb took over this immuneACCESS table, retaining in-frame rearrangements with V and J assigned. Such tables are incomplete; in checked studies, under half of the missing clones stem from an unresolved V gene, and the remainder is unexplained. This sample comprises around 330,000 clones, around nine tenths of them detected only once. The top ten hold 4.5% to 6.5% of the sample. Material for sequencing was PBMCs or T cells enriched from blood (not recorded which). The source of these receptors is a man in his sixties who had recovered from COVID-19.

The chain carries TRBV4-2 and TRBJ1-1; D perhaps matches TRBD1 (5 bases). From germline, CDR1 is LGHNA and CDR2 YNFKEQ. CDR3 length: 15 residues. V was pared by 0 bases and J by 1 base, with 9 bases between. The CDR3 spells CASSQDRGRNTEAFF. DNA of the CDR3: TGTGCCAGCAGCCAAGATCGGGGGAGGAACACTGAAGCTTTCTTT.

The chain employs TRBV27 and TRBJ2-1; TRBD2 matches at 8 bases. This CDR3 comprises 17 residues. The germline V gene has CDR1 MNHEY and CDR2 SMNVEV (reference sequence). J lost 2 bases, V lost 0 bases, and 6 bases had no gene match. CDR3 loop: CASSLSFGRATYNEQFF. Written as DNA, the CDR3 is TGTGCCAGCAGTTTATCATTCGGGAGGGCCACCTACAATGAGCAGTTCTTC.

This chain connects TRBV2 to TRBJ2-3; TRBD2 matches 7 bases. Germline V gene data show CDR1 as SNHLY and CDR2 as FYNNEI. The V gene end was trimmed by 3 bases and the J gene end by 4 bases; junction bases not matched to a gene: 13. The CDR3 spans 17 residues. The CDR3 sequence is CASSDIGTTSYSDTQYF. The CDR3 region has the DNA TGTGCCAGCAGTGACATAGGGACTACCAGCTACTCAGATACGCAGTATTTT.

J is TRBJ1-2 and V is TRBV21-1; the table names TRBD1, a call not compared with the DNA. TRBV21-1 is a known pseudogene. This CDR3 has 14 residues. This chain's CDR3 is CASSMEGAPYGYTF. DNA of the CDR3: TGTGCCAGCAGCATGGAGGGGGCGCCCTATGGCTACACCTTC.

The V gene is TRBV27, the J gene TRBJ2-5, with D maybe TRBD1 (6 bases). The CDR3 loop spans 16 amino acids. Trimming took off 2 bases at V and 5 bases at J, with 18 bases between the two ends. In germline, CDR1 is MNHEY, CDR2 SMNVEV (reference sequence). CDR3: CASSLQAGAMGETQYF. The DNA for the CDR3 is TGTGCCAGCAGTTTACAAGCAGGGGCCATGGGGGAGACCCAGTACTTC.

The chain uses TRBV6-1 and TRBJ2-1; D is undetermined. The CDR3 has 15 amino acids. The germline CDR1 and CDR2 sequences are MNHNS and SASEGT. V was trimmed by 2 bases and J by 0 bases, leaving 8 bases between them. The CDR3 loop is CASSETENSYNEQFF. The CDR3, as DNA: TGTGCCAGCAGTGAAACAGAGAACTCCTACAATGAGCAGTTCTTC.

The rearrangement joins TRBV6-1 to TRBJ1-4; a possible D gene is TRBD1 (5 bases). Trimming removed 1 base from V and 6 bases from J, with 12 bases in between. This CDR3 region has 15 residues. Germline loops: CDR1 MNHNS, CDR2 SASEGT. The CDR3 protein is CASSEVPGFYEKLFF. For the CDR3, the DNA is TGTGCCAGCAGTGAAGTTCCAGGGTTTTATGAAAAACTGTTTTTT.

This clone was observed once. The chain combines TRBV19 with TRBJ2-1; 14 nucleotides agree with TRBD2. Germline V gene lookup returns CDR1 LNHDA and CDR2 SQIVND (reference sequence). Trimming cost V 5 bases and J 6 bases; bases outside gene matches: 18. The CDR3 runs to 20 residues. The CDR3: CASSPRGLAGGLNPSNEQFF. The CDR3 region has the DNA TGTGCCAGTAGTCCCCGTGGACTAGCGGGAGGCCTAAACCCTTCCAATGAGCAGTTCTTC.

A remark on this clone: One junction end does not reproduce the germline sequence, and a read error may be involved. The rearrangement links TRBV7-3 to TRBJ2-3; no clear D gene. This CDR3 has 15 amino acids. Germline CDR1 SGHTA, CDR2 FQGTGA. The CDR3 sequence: CASSLMGLYTDTQYF. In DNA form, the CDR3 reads TGTGCCAGCAGTTTAATGGGCTTGTACACAGATACGCAGTATTTT.